The entry below describes one TCR beta chain. A constant-region primer served to make TCR beta cDNA from about 490 ng total RNA. Three nested multiplex PCR rounds, a slightly modified ARM-PCR method, built the TCR beta libraries. Forward primers for TRBV1-TRBV30 and a C-beta reverse primer served the first two PCR rounds, at approximately 10 cycles each. TCRdb redid the calling of the multiplex PCR reads with MiXCR, one entry per CDR3 protein. In the table there are a few hundred thousand distinct CDR3 sequences, approximately 54% of which are singletons. CDR1 is SQVTM, CDR2 ANQGSEA, per germline. The CDR3 is 12 amino acids. V gave up 7 bases and J gave up 3 bases, with 12 bases separating them. The entry originates in a study of tumor-infiltrating lymphocytes in primary liver carcinoma. Overall study context: Tumor stage was T1-T3 N0M0, and tumor size was about 4.2 to 11 cm across.

They got blood RNA out of unsorted whole blood and also pulled out germline DNA. This receptor was obtained from a woman between 25 and 40 years old with primary liver carcinoma and hepatitis B virus infection. The sample taken for sequencing was peripheral blood. The rearrangement joins TRBV29-1 to TRBJ1-1, with a possible D match to TRBD1 (5 bases). CDR3 in amino acids: CSGGVTYTEAFF. The DNA for the CDR3 is TGCAGCGGGGGCGTAACGTACACTGAAGCTTTCTTT.